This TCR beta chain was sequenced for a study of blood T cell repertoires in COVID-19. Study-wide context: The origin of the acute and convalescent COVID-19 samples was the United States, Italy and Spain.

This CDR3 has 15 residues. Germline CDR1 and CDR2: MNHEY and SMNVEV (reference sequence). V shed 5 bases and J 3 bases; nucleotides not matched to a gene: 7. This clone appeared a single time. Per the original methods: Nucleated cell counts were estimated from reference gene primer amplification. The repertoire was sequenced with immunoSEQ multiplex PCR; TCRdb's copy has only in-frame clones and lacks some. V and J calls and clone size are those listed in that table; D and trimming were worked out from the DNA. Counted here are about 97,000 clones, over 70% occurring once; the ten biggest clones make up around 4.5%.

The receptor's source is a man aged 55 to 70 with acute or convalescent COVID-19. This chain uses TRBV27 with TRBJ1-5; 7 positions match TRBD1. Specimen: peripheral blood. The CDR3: CASSPGQANNQPQHF. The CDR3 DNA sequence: TGTGCCAGCAGTCCTGGACAGGCGAACAATCAGCCCCAGCATTTT.